These 2 T cell receptor beta chains were sequenced from one sample in a study of T cell repertoires in cytomegalovirus infection. TCRdb passed the reads through MiXCR, listing each CDR3 protein once. The profile shows around 630,000 distinct CDR3 sequences, about 24% of them singletons. Sequenced: CD8+ T cells from PBMCs. Source of these receptors: a human donor in good health (CMV status not recorded). Some clones in this sample may be carry-over from other donors' samples.

The sample holds many counts of this clonotype. The chain's CDR3 is CATGPWTGKNTGELFF. CDR3 DNA sequence: TGTGCCACCGGCCCCTGGACAGGGAAAAACACCGGGGAGCTGTTTTTT. V usage is TRBV10-3 and J usage is TRBJ2-2, with 8 bases aligning to TRBD1. The CDR3 length is 16 residues. V shed 10 bases and J 2 bases; nucleotides not matched to a gene: 12. Looked up from germline, CDR1 is ENHRY and CDR2 is SYGVKD.

This clonotype came up a few times. The CDR3 region is CASSPGQGARIETQYF. Written as DNA, the CDR3 is TGTGCCAGCAGCCCCGGACAGGGGGCGCGAATAGAGACCCAGTACTTC. The rearrangement uses TRBV7-9 and TRBJ2-5; 11 nucleotides match TRBD1. Germline V CDR1 and CDR2: SEHNR, FQNEAQ (reference sequence). The V and J ends lost 5 bases and 4 bases, in that order; junction bases with no gene match: 9. This CDR3 comprises 16 residues.